This T cell receptor beta chain was obtained from a study of shared clonotypes between healthy human individuals. The assay was immunoSEQ multiplex PCR, and TCRdb's table has in-frame clones only and misses some. Seen here are roughly 590,000 clones, 95% to 96% observed once, and the top ten hold roughly 0.1%. Naive CD8 cells lacked CD45RO and underwent positive selection for CCR7, leaving out terminally differentiated effector memory CD45RA+ cells. The germline V gene encodes CDR1 SQVTM and CDR2 ANQGSEA. CDR3 length equals 13 residues. Trimming stripped 7 bases from V and 2 bases from J, with 14 bases between.

Sequenced material: naive CD8+ T cells sorted from blood. The V gene is TRBV29-1, the J gene TRBJ1-2; the D gene is possibly TRBD1 (5 bases). The sequence came from a woman aged 25 to 39 in good health. The CDR3 coding sequence is TGCAGCGCCCAAGAAGACAGAAACTATGGCTACACCTTC. Residues: CSAQEDRNYGYTF.